The 3 T cell receptor beta chains below all came from one sample that was sequenced in a study of T cell responses to AZD1222 COVID-19 vaccine. Generated by immunoSEQ multiplex PCR, the TCRdb table keeps only in-frame clones and is missing some. The table lists about 160,000 clones, less than 95% of them singletons. The sequencing used peripheral blood, collected on day 0 of AZD1222 vaccination. These receptors all come from an adult in good health.

This clone occurred a few times. This chain uses TRBV5-1 with TRBJ2-7; D remains ambiguous. Per the germline V gene, CDR1 is SGHRS and CDR2 is YFSETQ. V was pared by 4 bases and J by 3 bases, with 5 bases between. CDR3 length: 11 amino acids. CDR3 coding DNA: TGCGCCAGCAGCCCCGACTACGAGCAGTACTTC. As protein: CASSPDYEQYF.

The chain joins TRBV19 to TRBJ1-5; D gene unclear. Trimming removed 1 base at V and 3 bases at J, with 10 bases between. Germline CDR1 reads LNHDA; CDR2 reads SQIVND (reference sequence). The CDR3 contains 15 residues. The CDR3 nucleotides read TGTGCCAGTAGTATAGCTGGACTGATCAATCAGCCCCAGCATTTT. It translates to CASSIAGLINQPQHF.

V usage is TRBV18 and J usage is TRBJ2-1; 8 nucleotides line up with TRBD1. The CDR3 is 15 amino acids. Germline V CDR1 and CDR2: KGHSH, LQKENI. J lost 2 bases, V lost 4 bases, and 4 bases had no gene match. The CDR3 is CASSRRQGTYNEQFF. CDR3 in DNA: TGTGCCAGCTCACGGCGACAGGGGACCTACAATGAGCAGTTCTTC.